A selection of T cell receptor beta chains follows, all from one sample in a study of a mutant IDH1 vaccine in newly diagnosed glioma. Data came from immunoSEQ multiplex PCR; TCRdb stores just in-frame clones and leaves some out. The sample lists 55,000 to 70,000 clones, approximately 85% occurring once. The starting material was PBMCs, obtained from a glioma patient treated with radiotherapy, temozolomide or both. The receptors derive from a man in his fifties or sixties with glioma. CDR3s leave out the opening cysteine and the closing phenylalanine or tryptophan. The order of the fields is V gene, D gene, CDR3 length, clone size, CDR3 protein. A D gene is named only where the DNA matches it firmly. Some rows have no size entry. The others give once, few or many, or a class for an expanded clone.

>TRBV9|-|13|-
ASSLGGSGMNEQY
>TRBV19|-|11|-
ASRPDIRYGYT
>TRBV6-5|-|11|few
ASSSTGANEAF
>TRBV14|-|12|-
ASSQELIFYGYT
>TRBV10-3|-|12|-
AIRQEGKNQPQH
>TRBV28|-|13|-
ASSFRTENSYGYT
>TRBV6-1|-|12|-
ASSAHGGDQPQH
>TRBV2|TRBD1|12|-
ASSGDSLVSEQY
>TRBV9|-|14|-
ASSVATAANTGELF
>TRBV5-6|-|16|-
ASSLGGSQQGSNQPQH
>TRBV30|-|13|-
AWSALDRSGSPLH
>TRBV29-1|TRBD2|9|-
TGLAVETQY
>TRBV25-1|-|11|-
ASSALLNRELF
>TRBV10-3|-|12|-
AISVGENTGELF
>TRBV6-1|TRBD2|13|-
ASIRFLGGTGELF
>TRBV6-1|TRBD1|11|-
ASSGDRGNGYT
>TRBV29-1|-|10|many
SVLTQETEAF
>TRBV9|TRBD1|13|-
ASSVGPGQGDPRF
>TRBV4-1|TRBD1|14|-
ASSQASGTGSYEQY
>TRBV29-1|-|11|-
SVELIDTGELF
>TRBV4-3|-|12|-
ASSQLDSYNGYT
>TRBV28|-|14|-
ASSRTGTHSGNTIY
>TRBV5-1|-|12|-
ASSLAQSNTEAF
>TRBV4-1|-|15|-
ASSQDGWGRAAGELF
>TRBV10-3|-|11|-
AISRTESTEAF
>TRBV29-1|TRBD1|12|-
SVGGTGPTDGYT
>TRBV19|-|16|-
ASSKSGQGMATNEKLF
>TRBV5-1|-|13|-
ASSLEPIRQETQY
>TRBV5-4|-|13|-
ASSPLQGGTGELF
>TRBV10-1|TRBD1|11|-
ASSEQGANEQF
>TRBV7-8|-|14|-
ASSFFGWDSNQPQH
>TRBV2|-|8|-
ASSEKTQY
>TRBV10-3|-|11|-
AIRGTSTGELF
>TRBV19|TRBD1|14|-
ASSNPDRASNQPQH
>TRBV11-3|-|13|-
ASSLEAGDSYEQY
>TRBV6-6|-|14|once
ASLTTPRGGNQPQH
>TRBV5-1|-|12|-
ASSSGEATDTQY
>TRBV7-2|TRBD1|12|-
ASSFGGQGAEAF
>TRBV6-5|TRBD2|14|once
ASSSLRAGRGETQY
>TRBV2|-|12|once
ASSLLARRYGYT
>TRBV5-1|-|13|-
ASSLGQTVTDTQY
>TRBV7-2|TRBD1|13|-
ASSLEAGRGLEQY
>TRBV6-1|-|10|few
ASRHSGYEQY
>TRBV4-2|-|13|-
ASSQGGEGDYGYT
>TRBV5-4|-|13|-
ASSLPTAGNTEAF
>TRBV5-4|-|13|-
ASRAGLDSNQPQH
>TRBV4-2|-|14|-
ASASSAYDGANVLT
>TRBV7-8|-|12|-
ASSLGGADYGYT
>TRBV5-1|TRBD1|12|-
ASSAGQGFSEQF
>TRBV5-8|-|13|once
ASILGRGMNTEAF
>TRBV7-9|-|12|-
ASSRLSANEKLF
>TRBV7-2|-|14|-
ASSLTPGSLIGEQF
>TRBV14|-|10|once
ASSPRGIEAF